This T cell receptor (beta chain) came from a study of T-cell memory formation after mild COVID-19. General study findings and limits: Pre-infection memory carried some responding clones, suggesting that cross-reactive memory joined.

In this sample, this clonotype turned up a few times. What it binds is unknown. Per germline, CDR1 SGHAT and CDR2 FQNNGV. Trimming stripped 5 bases from V and 4 bases from J, with 18 bases between. This CDR3 has 15 amino acids. TCRdb independently ran MiXCR on the 5' RACE reads; one entry per CDR3 protein. Among about 200,000 distinct CDR3 sequences listed, roughly 10% were seen once. The rearrangement joins TRBV11-2 to TRBJ2-7, with D perhaps TRBD1 or TRBD2 (5 bases each). The sample was PBMCs or a T cell subset sorted from them (not recorded which). The TCR originated in a man aged 18 to 35 who had mild COVID-19 (a few samples of this study predate the infection). Cell type and time point are not known. In DNA form, the CDR3 reads TGTGCCAGCAGCCTAGGGGAAGGGAGTCTATACGAGCAGTACTTC. Translating gives CASSLGEGSLYEQYF.